Below, 21 T cell receptor beta chains from the same sample are listed, as sequenced in a study of cytomegalovirus exposure and HLA in healthy donors. Both 60 Vbeta primers and 13 Jbeta primers went into the PCR. TCRdb's table, derived via immunoSEQ multiplex PCR, lists solely in-frame clones and lacks some. The data show approximately 100,000 clones, over 55% seen once. Sequencing was carried out using PBMCs. Receptors were obtained from a female donor in good health and CMV-seronegative.

The genes are TRBV9 and TRBJ2-1; TRBD1 might be the D (5 bases). Germline assignment: CDR1 SGDLS and CDR2 YYNGEE. The CDR3 has 16 amino acids. V lost 4 bases, J lost 7 bases, and 21 bases lay in between. Written as DNA, the CDR3 is TGTGCCAGCAGCCCCGAGTGGGGTAGGGGAAAGAATGAGCAGTTCTTC. Its translation: CASSPEWGRGKNEQFF.

The chain has TRBV28 and TRBJ1-5, with D unresolved. The V gene's germline CDR1 is MDHEN and CDR2 SYDVKM. The CDR3 runs to 13 residues. The ends were cut back, 6 bases at V and 5 bases at J, with 11 bases in the middle. The CDR3 reads CASSRDGDQPQHF. The CDR3 coding sequence is TGTGCCAGCAGCCGTGACGGGGATCAGCCCCAGCATTTT.

The chain has TRBV7-2 and TRBJ1-2, with 8 bases lining up with TRBD1. This CDR3 has 14 residues. The V gene's germline CDR1 is SGHTA and CDR2 FQGNSA. The junction had 4 bases not matched to a gene; V was cut back by 4 bases and J by 3 bases. CDR3: CASSSQGADYGYTF. CDR3 bases: TGTGCCAGCAGCTCCCAGGGGGCTGACTATGGCTACACCTTC.

V usage is TRBV7-2 and J usage is TRBJ2-5, with D possibly being TRBD1 (6 bases). Trimming cost V 1 base and J 1 base, with 13 bases left between them. Germline V gene lookup returns CDR1 SGHTA and CDR2 FQGNSA. This CDR3 contains 16 residues. The CDR3 coding sequence is TGTGCCAGCAGCTTAGAATTGGGGGCGTTCCAAGAGACCCAGTACTTC. Protein: CASSLELGAFQETQYF.

This clone appeared a few times. V usage is TRBV10-3 and J usage is TRBJ2-2, with 10 bases aligning to TRBD1. CDR3 length equals 15 residues. The V gene's germline CDR1 is ENHRY and CDR2 SYGVKD. V lost 4 bases to trimming and J lost 4 bases; unmatched junction nucleotides: 3. The DNA for the CDR3 is TGTGCCATCAGTGGACAGGGGGCCGGCACCGGGGAGCTGTTTTTT. Protein: CAISGQGAGTGELFF.

The V gene is TRBV16, the J gene TRBJ1-2; D remains unclear. V was cut by 2 bases and J by 7 bases, with 5 bases left in between. Looked up from germline, CDR1 is KGHSY and CDR2 is FQNENV. There are 11 residues in the CDR3. The CDR3 region is CASSQVSGYTF. CDR3 coding DNA: TGTGCCAGCAGCCAAGTCTCTGGCTACACCTTC.

This clone was found a few times. The chain couples TRBV7-6 to TRBJ2-4, with 7 bases fitting TRBD1. The CDR3 is made up of 14 amino acids. The trim removed 2 bases at V and 6 bases at J, leaving 4 bases unmatched. In germline, CDR1 is SGHVS, CDR2 FNYEAQ. The CDR3 loop is CASSLRQGANIQYF. In nucleotides, the CDR3 is TGTGCCAGCAGCTTAAGACAGGGAGCAAACATTCAGTACTTC. Based on the CDR3 plus reference TRBV7-6 and TRBJ2-4, the full variable domain is GAGVSQSPRYKVTKRGQDVALRCDPISGHVSLYWYRQALGQGPEFLTYFNYEAQQDKSGLPNDRFSAERPEGSISTLTIQRTEQRDSAMYRCASSLRQGANIQYFGAGTRLSVL.

The chain uses TRBV30 and TRBJ2-7; TRBD2 agrees at 7 bases. CDR1 is GTSNPN, CDR2 SVGIG, per germline (reference sequence). Trimming at V came to 5 bases and at J to 7 bases, leaving 5 bases not matched to a gene. The CDR3 is 11 residues long. CDR3 bases: TGTGCCTGGGGGAGGGTGGGGGAGCAGTACTTC. Translating it yields CAWGRVGEQYF.

This rearrangement joins TRBV29-1 to TRBJ2-7; maybe TRBD2 (6 bases). The germline gives CDR1 SQVTM, CDR2 ANQGSEA. The CDR3 spans 12 residues. V lost 7 bases, J lost 2 bases, and 12 bases lay in between. The CDR3 is CSAEAGTYEQYF. The CDR3 DNA follows: TGCAGCGCCGAGGCGGGGACCTACGAGCAGTACTTC.

Ten or more counts support this clone. The chain carries TRBV30 and TRBJ1-1, with 7 bases matching TRBD1. This CDR3 is 17 amino acids long. V lost 0 bases to trimming and J lost 7 bases; unmatched junction nucleotides: 17. CDR1 is GTSNPN, CDR2 SVGIG, per germline (reference sequence). The DNA of the CDR3 is TGTGCCTGGAGTGTAAAGGTTGTCAGCCTAAGGGGGCTTGAAGCTTTCTTT. Protein product: CAWSVKVVSLRGLEAFF.

The chain carries TRBV9 and TRBJ1-2; 9 nucleotides match TRBD1. There are 14 residues in the CDR3. The V and J ends lost 4 bases and 13 bases, in that order; junction bases with no gene match: 14. CDR1 is SGDLS, CDR2 YYNGEE, per germline. As DNA, the CDR3 is TGTGCCAGCAGCCCCCCCGGGACAGGGAGGGCGGGCACCTTC. Translation gives CASSPPGTGRAGTF.

The chain has TRBV29-1 and TRBJ2-3; 8 bases map to TRBD1. The length of the CDR3 is 16 residues. J gave up 0 bases and V 1 base, and 6 bases lay outside the gene matches. Germline CDR1 is SQVTM and CDR2 is ANQGSEA. The CDR3 spells CSVEGAGGISTDTQYF. Here the CDR3 DNA reads TGCAGCGTTGAAGGGGCAGGGGGCATTAGCACAGATACGCAGTATTTT.

The chain recombines TRBV7-8 with TRBJ2-7; 10 bases line up with TRBD2. The CDR3 has 15 residues. Losses at the gene ends were 0 bases for V and 3 bases for J; bases not matched to a gene: 2. Looked up from germline, CDR1 is SGHVS and CDR2 is FQNEAQ. CDR3 region: CASSLASSGSYEQYF. In nucleotides, the CDR3 is TGTGCCAGCAGCTTAGCGTCTAGCGGGAGCTACGAGCAGTACTTC.

The chain recombines TRBV2 with TRBJ2-1, with 7 bases matching TRBD1. Unmatched junction bases numbered 16, after V lost 7 bases and J lost 4 bases. The CDR3 is 17 residues long. Germline V gives CDR1 SNHLY, CDR2 FYNNEI. This CDR3 is CASTAHRATGQYNEQFF. The CDR3 bases are TGTGCCAGCACCGCCCATCGGGCGACAGGGCAGTACAATGAGCAGTTCTTC.

This clone was detected only a few times. The chain uses TRBV2 and TRBJ2-1; 7 bases agree with TRBD2. The CDR3 is 16 amino acids. The germline V gene encodes CDR1 SNHLY and CDR2 FYNNEI. Trimming at V came to 6 bases and at J to 6 bases, leaving 14 bases not matched to a gene. The CDR3, as DNA: TGTGCCAGCAGACCTATCTCAGCGGGCGGGGGCAATGAGCAGTTCTTC. Its protein product is CASRPISAGGGNEQFF.

V is TRBV5-1 and J is TRBJ2-3, with unresolved D. V gave up 4 bases and J gave up 1 base, with 16 bases separating them. The germline V gene has CDR1 SGHRS and CDR2 YFSETQ. This CDR3 contains 16 residues. The CDR3 DNA reads TGCGCCAGCAGCCCGGATGGTCTAGAGGGCACAGATACGCAGTATTTT. Its protein is CASSPDGLEGTDTQYF.

This rearrangement joins TRBV19 to TRBJ1-1; a possible D gene is TRBD1 (6 bases). The CDR3 sequence is 12 residues long. Trimming left V 5 bases short and J 10 bases short, with 14 bases between. Per the germline V gene, CDR1 is LNHDA and CDR2 is SQIVND (reference sequence). Here the CDR3 reads CASSPDRSPAFF. In nucleotides, the CDR3 is TGTGCCAGTAGTCCTGACAGGAGCCCAGCTTTCTTT. Full variable domain (remainder filled in from reference TRBV19 and TRBJ1-1): DGGITQSPKYLFRKEGQNVTLSCEQNLNHDAMYWYRQDPGQGLRLIYYSQIVNDFQKGDIAEGYSVSREKKESFPLTVTSAQKNPTAFYLCASSPDRSPAFFGQGTRLTVV.

The genes are TRBV5-1 and TRBJ2-3, with D tentatively TRBD1 (6 bases). V was pared by 0 bases and J by 1 base, with 6 bases between. CDR3 length: 14 amino acids. Germline V CDR1 and CDR2: SGHRS, YFSETQ. Here the CDR3 reads CASSLEGGTDTQYF. Here the CDR3 DNA reads TGCGCCAGCAGCTTGGAGGGGGGCACAGATACGCAGTATTTT.

This chain connects TRBV5-4 to TRBJ2-7; D not resolved. V was cut by 4 bases and J by 0 bases, with 11 bases left in between. Germline CDR1 SGHNT, CDR2 YYREEE (reference sequence). CDR3 length: 14 residues. CDR3 region: CASSPSRGSYEQYF. CDR3 in DNA: TGTGCCAGCAGCCCGTCGAGAGGCTCCTACGAGCAGTACTTC.

The chain uses TRBV4-1 and TRBJ2-1; the D gene is possibly TRBD2 (5 bases). This CDR3 has 14 amino acids. Per germline, CDR1 MGHRA and CDR2 YSYEKL. V gave up 8 bases and J gave up 0 bases, with 11 bases separating them. The CDR3 DNA sequence: TGCGCCAGCGAGCCGGGGAACTCCTACAATGAGCAGTTCTTC. This translates into CASEPGNSYNEQFF.

The chain carries TRBV9 and TRBJ1-2; D call uncertain. There are 15 residues in the CDR3. CDR1 and CDR2 (germline): SGDLS, YYNGEE. Trimming stripped 0 bases from V and 0 bases from J, with 9 bases between. The CDR3: CASSVDPQTNYGYTF. The CDR3 DNA is TGTGCCAGCAGCGTAGACCCACAGACTAACTATGGCTACACCTTC.